One sample yielded the 18 T cell receptor beta chains listed below, sequenced in a study of T cell changes during pregnancy in multiple sclerosis (dated by TCRdb to the late 2010s). Libraries came from the immunoSEQ multiplex PCR assay. The source is immuneACCESS, and TCRdb retained only in-frame sequences with V and J called. Part of the clones is not carried over; for the studies checked, unresolved V genes explain less than half of this, and the remainder is unexplained. In this sample the table shows roughly 70,000 clones, 75% to 90% of which occur a single time. The top ten constitute approximately 3.4% of the sample. The sample consisted of peripheral blood, taken before pregnancy. Source of these receptors: a female donor with multiple sclerosis, enrolled in a pregnancy study.

This clone has a handful of counts. The CDR3: CASSHKHSYEQYF. CDR3 nucleotide sequence: TGTGCCAGTAGTCACAAACACTCCTACGAGCAGTACTTC. The V and J genes are TRBV19 and TRBJ2-7, with D unresolved. The germline gives CDR1 LNHDA, CDR2 SQIVND (reference sequence). Trimming took off 5 bases at V and 0 bases at J, with 8 bases between the two ends. The CDR3 has 13 residues. The entire variable domain, with the rest obtained from reference TRBV19 and TRBJ2-7, is as follows: DGGITQSPKYLFRKEGQNVTLSCEQNLNHDAMYWYRQDPGQGLRLIYYSQIVNDFQKGDIAEGYSVSREKKESFPLTVTSAQKNPTAFYLCASSHKHSYEQYFGPGTRLTVT.

The genes are TRBV7-6 and TRBJ2-5; 16 bases align to TRBD2. Germline V CDR1 and CDR2: SGHVS, FNYEAQ. Trimming took 4 bases from V and 5 from J; bases not matched to a gene: 13. This CDR3 region has 19 residues. CDR3 nucleotides: TGTGCCAGCAGCTGGAAGGCCATCGGGACTAGCGGGAGGGTGGAGACCCAGTACTTC. Translation: CASSWKAIGTSGRVETQYF.

The CDR3 sequence is CASSKRGGSTDTQYF. In DNA form, the CDR3 reads TGTGCCAGCAGCAAGCGGGGGGGATCCACAGATACGCAGTATTTT. V usage is TRBV6-1 and J usage is TRBJ2-3; 10 positions agree with TRBD2. Per the germline V gene, CDR1 is MNHNS and CDR2 is SASEGT. Unmatched junction bases numbered 5, after V lost 6 bases and J lost 2 bases. The CDR3 contains 15 residues.

J is TRBJ1-2 and V is TRBV9, with D maybe TRBD1 (5 bases). The V end was cut by 4 bases, the J end by 8 bases, with 21 bases between. This CDR3 is 15 amino acids long. Germline V CDR1 and CDR2: SGDLS, YYNGEE. CDR3 coding DNA: TGTGCCAGCAGCCCCCGAGCAGGGATAACTAAAGGCTACACCTTC. Residues: CASSPRAGITKGYTF.

The chain couples TRBV19 to TRBJ2-5; the D gene is possibly TRBD2 (5 bases). The germline V gene encodes CDR1 LNHDA and CDR2 SQIVND (reference sequence). Trimming removed 2 bases from V and 2 bases from J, with 6 bases in between. The CDR3 loop spans 13 amino acids. CDR3 sequence (DNA): TGTGCCAGTAGTATACGGAGGCAAGAGACCCAGTACTTC. This sequence encodes CASSIRRQETQYF. Filled out from reference TRBV19 and TRBJ2-5, the complete variable domain reads DGGITQSPKYLFRKEGQNVTLSCEQNLNHDAMYWYRQDPGQGLRLIYYSQIVNDFQKGDIAEGYSVSREKKESFPLTVTSAQKNPTAFYLCASSIRRQETQYFGPGTRLLVL.

The chain couples TRBV12-5 to TRBJ2-2; a weak D match, TRBD1 (7 bases). V shed 2 bases and J shed 1 base, with 23 bases lying between them. This CDR3 has 20 residues. Germline V gene data show CDR1 as LGHNT and CDR2 as FRNRAP. For the CDR3, the DNA is TGTGCTAGTGGTTTGTTCCTCAGGGGGGTTGTGAAAGAGAACACCGGGGAGCTGTTTTTT. Translation gives CASGLFLRGVVKENTGELFF.

The V call is TRBV6-5, the J call TRBJ1-2; TRBD1 matches 7 bases. Trimming cost V 9 bases and J 3 bases; bases outside gene matches: 10. Germline V gene sequence: CDR1 MNHEY, CDR2 SVGAGI. The CDR3 sequence is 14 residues long. CDR3 DNA sequence: TGTGCCAGTACTGTGACAGGGAGCTACTATGGCTACACCTTC. Its translation is CASTVTGSYYGYTF.

The J gene is TRBJ2-7, the V gene TRBV7-9, with TRBD1 as a possible D gene (5 bases). The germline gives CDR1 SEHNR, CDR2 FQNEAQ (reference sequence). The V gene lost 1 base and the J gene lost 4 bases, with 14 bases spanning the gap. The CDR3 has 15 amino acids. As DNA, the CDR3 is TGTGCCAGCAGCTTAGTCTCGGTGACAGTATACGAGCAGTACTTC. This sequence encodes CASSLVSVTVYEQYF.

This clone was seen a single time. The chain recombines TRBV21-1 with TRBJ2-1; the table's TRBD1 call for D was not verified on the DNA. TRBV21-1 is assigned pseudogene status. The CDR3 consists of 15 residues. The chain's CDR3 is CASSNPGTGDNEQFF. CDR3 nucleotides: TGTGCCAGCAGCAACCCCGGGACAGGGGACAATGAGCAGTTCTTC.

The chain is built from TRBV2 and TRBJ2-5; tentative D call: TRBD1 (5 bases). The CDR3 contains 15 residues. V dropped 2 bases and J dropped 5 bases, with 15 bases sitting between them. From germline, CDR1 is SNHLY and CDR2 FYNNEI. The CDR3 sequence is CASSEYAGIGETQYF. Written as DNA, the CDR3 is TGTGCCAGCAGTGAATATGCAGGGATTGGGGAGACCCAGTACTTC.

This chain links TRBV7-2 with TRBJ2-1; no firm D call. CDR1 is SGHTA and CDR2 is FQGNSA in the germline V gene. V lost 1 base and J 9 bases, leaving 16 bases between the germline ends. This CDR3 region has 15 residues. The CDR3: CASSLVAGASVEQFF. CDR3 in DNA: TGTGCCAGCAGCTTAGTTGCCGGAGCGAGTGTTGAGCAGTTCTTC.

The V call is TRBV29-1, the J call TRBJ2-5; TRBD1 matches at 8 bases. Germline CDR1 and CDR2: SQVTM and ANQGSEA. The CDR3 extends over 11 amino acids. V shed 6 bases, J shed 3 bases, and the junction held 0 bases outside the gene matches. The CDR3 DNA reads TGCAGCGTGGGACAGGAAGAGACCCAGTACTTC. Translating it yields CSVGQEETQYF.

The chain is built from TRBV5-1 and TRBJ1-4; 7 bases fit TRBD1. Germline assignment: CDR1 SGHRS and CDR2 YFSETQ. Losses at the gene ends were 4 bases for V and 3 bases for J; bases not matched to a gene: 3. The CDR3 totals 14 residues. In DNA, the CDR3 is TGCGCCAGCAGCCGACAGGGTTCTAATGAAAAACTGTTTTTT. It is translated as CASSRQGSNEKLFF.

The V call is TRBV18, the J call TRBJ2-5; 8 bases line up with TRBD1. CDR1 KGHSH and CDR2 LQKENI come from the germline V gene. With 6 bases clipped from V and 5 bases from J, the junction kept 8 bases outside the gene matches. CDR3 length: 14 residues. CDR3 amino acids: CASSAGQGLETQYF. CDR3 nucleotides: TGTGCCAGCTCCGCTGGACAGGGCTTGGAGACCCAGTACTTC.

The chain joins TRBV5-4 to TRBJ2-7; D not resolved. The CDR3 is 11 amino acids. V lost 2 bases to trimming and J lost 5 bases, with 5 bases between them. Germline V gives CDR1 SGHNT, CDR2 YYREEE (reference sequence). The CDR3 loop reads CASSFSNEQYF. The CDR3 bases are TGTGCCAGCAGCTTTTCCAACGAGCAGTACTTC.

The table lists this clone with a count of one. This CDR3 reads CASSSRWAGEKLFF. Written as DNA, the CDR3 is TGTGCCAGCAGTTCCCGATGGGCAGGGGAAAAACTGTTTTTT. The V call is TRBV27, the J call TRBJ1-4; D perhaps matches TRBD1 (5 bases). Trimming pared 4 bases from V and 8 bases from J, leaving 14 bases between. In germline, CDR1 is MNHEY, CDR2 SMNVEV (reference sequence). This CDR3 contains 14 residues.

This chain links TRBV11-3 with TRBJ2-5; 11 bases line up with TRBD2. Germline V gene lookup returns CDR1 SGHNT and CDR2 YENEEA. The V gene end was trimmed by 1 base and the J gene end by 2 bases; junction bases not matched to a gene: 6. The CDR3 covers 17 residues. This chain's CDR3 is CASSLGYLAGGQETQYF. DNA of the CDR3: TGTGCCAGCAGCTTAGGTTACCTAGCGGGGGGACAAGAGACCCAGTACTTC. The full variable domain, with the rest looked up from reference TRBV11-3 and TRBJ2-5, is EAGVVQSPRYKIIEKKQPVAFWCNPISGHNTLYWYLQNLGQGPELLIRYENEEAVDDSQLPKDRFSAERLKGVDSTLKIQPAELGDSAVYLCASSLGYLAGGQETQYFGPGTRLLVL.

This sequence joins TRBV18 and TRBJ1-1; D is unresolved. Trimming cost V 3 bases and J 7 bases, with 15 bases left between them. Germline CDR1 is KGHSH and CDR2 is LQKENI. This CDR3 region has 14 residues. The CDR3 protein is CASSPAVTDLEAFF. In DNA form, the CDR3 reads TGTGCCAGCTCACCCGCCGTTACAGACCTTGAAGCTTTCTTT.